The sequence of this T cell receptor beta chain was determined in a study of blood T cell repertoires in COVID-19. Study context: The study drew acute and convalescent COVID-19 samples from the United States, Italy and Spain. In each case, the material was cDNA or gDNA derived from T cells, B-cell-depleted T cells, or PBMCs.

Authors' data handling: Reference gene primer amplification yielded estimated nucleated cell counts. Sequencing used immunoSEQ multiplex PCR; TCRdb keeps in-frame clones, though not all of them. The V and J calls and clone size were taken over from that table, and D and trimming were inferred from the DNA. Altogether approximately 280,000 clones are present, around 89% being singletons, with the ten largest covering about 5%. This CDR3 is 13 amino acids long. Trimming took 5 bases from V and 4 from J; bases not matched to a gene: 3. The clonotype comes from a man aged 35 to 55 with acute or convalescent COVID-19. This sequence joins TRBV12-3 or TRBV12-4 and TRBJ1-2, with 8 bases that match TRBD1. Sequences were obtained from peripheral blood. Written as DNA, the CDR3 is TGTGCCAGCAGTGTCACAGGGGGCTATGGCTACACCTTC. Amino acid sequence: CASSVTGGYGYTF.